The rows below give T cell receptor beta chains drawn from one sample of a study of blood T cells in healthy people across ages. TCRdb independently ran MiXCR on the 5' RACE reads; one entry per CDR3 protein. The sample shows over a million distinct CDR3 sequences, 40% to 45% of them seen only once. The sample was blood. The receptors stem from a woman aged 18-35 years in good health. CDR3s include the opening cysteine and the closing phenylalanine or tryptophan. A D gene is named only where the DNA matches it firmly. Clone size is stated in some rows and not others, as once, few, many or a class when expanded.

J gene: TRBJ2-3
D gene: TRBD2
clone size: .
V gene: TRBV2
CDR3 protein: CASRRLAGEVADTQYF
CDR3 DNA: TGTGCCAGCAGACGACTAGCGGGAGAGGTTGCAGATACGCAGTATTTT

J gene: TRBJ1-2
D gene: .
clone size: .
V gene: TRBV27
CDR3 protein: CASSLAVNEGGYTF
CDR3 DNA: TGTGCCAGCAGTTTGGCAGTGAATGAGGGTGGCTACACCTTC

J gene: TRBJ1-2
D gene: .
clone size: few
V gene: TRBV7-2
CDR3 protein: CASSRRGSNYGYTF
CDR3 DNA: TGTGCCAGCAGCCGACGGGGGTCTAACTATGGCTACACCTTC

J gene: TRBJ1-2
D gene: .
clone size: .
V gene: TRBV29-1
CDR3 protein: CSVDTNRAADGYTF
CDR3 DNA: TGCAGCGTTGATACGAACAGGGCCGCGGATGGCTACACCTTC

J gene: TRBJ2-7
D gene: .
clone size: .
V gene: TRBV4-1
CDR3 protein: CASSQEPLSYEQYF
CDR3 DNA: TGCGCCAGCAGCCAAGAGCCCCTCTCCTACGAGCAGTACTTC

J gene: TRBJ2-4
D gene: TRBD2
clone size: few
V gene: TRBV4-3
CDR3 protein: CASSHLGTSGAGGEQYF
CDR3 DNA: TGCGCCAGCAGCCACCTAGGGACTAGCGGGGCAGGCGGGGAGCAGTACTTC

J gene: TRBJ2-1
D gene: .
clone size: .
V gene: TRBV6-6
CDR3 protein: CASSPRQRETQFF
CDR3 DNA: TGTGCCAGTAGTCCTAGACAGCGAGAGACCCAGTTCTTC

J gene: TRBJ1-1
D gene: .
clone size: .
V gene: TRBV6-6
CDR3 protein: CASSYSGQSMNTEAFF
CDR3 DNA: TGTGCCAGCAGTTACTCCGGACAGTCCATGAACACTGAAGCTTTCTTT

J gene: TRBJ2-2
D gene: .
clone size: .
V gene: TRBV21-1
CDR3 protein: CASSKEWSAGILTGELFF
CDR3 DNA: TGTGCCAGCAGCAAAGAGTGGTCAGCGGGAATACTTACCGGGGAGCTGTTTTTT

J gene: TRBJ1-3
D gene: .
clone size: .
V gene: TRBV12-3/TRBV12-4
CDR3 protein: CASSLRVDSGNTIYF
CDR3 DNA: TGTGCCAGCAGTTTAAGGGTCGACTCTGGAAACACCATATATTTT

J gene: TRBJ1-2
D gene: .
clone size: .
V gene: TRBV9
CDR3 protein: CASSVAEGSYGYTF
CDR3 DNA: TGTGCCAGCAGCGTAGCAGAGGGATCTTATGGCTACACCTTC

J gene: TRBJ2-3
D gene: TRBD2
clone size: few
V gene: TRBV4-1
CDR3 protein: CASSQGTSGAFADTQYF
CDR3 DNA: TGCGCCAGCAGCCAAGGGACTAGCGGGGCGTTCGCAGATACGCAGTATTTT

J gene: TRBJ2-7
D gene: .
clone size: .
V gene: TRBV7-9
CDR3 protein: CASSLGRVGHTRQYF
CDR3 DNA: TGTGCCAGCAGCTTAGGGAGAGTAGGTCATACCCGGCAGTACTTC

J gene: TRBJ1-5
D gene: .
clone size: few
V gene: TRBV20-1
CDR3 protein: CSARDLGVESQPQHF
CDR3 DNA: TGCAGTGCTAGAGATCTAGGGGTAGAGAGTCAGCCCCAGCATTTT

J gene: TRBJ2-5
D gene: .
clone size: once
V gene: TRBV20-1
CDR3 protein: CSARDVEQETQYF
CDR3 DNA: TGCAGTGCTAGAGACGTAGAACAAGAGACCCAGTACTTC

J gene: TRBJ2-1
D gene: .
clone size: .
V gene: TRBV7-9
CDR3 protein: CASSETGGNEQFF
CDR3 DNA: TGTGCCAGCAGCGAAACAGGAGGGAATGAGCAGTTCTTC

J gene: TRBJ2-5
D gene: .
clone size: few
V gene: TRBV18
CDR3 protein: CASSPPRLQETQYF
CDR3 DNA: TGTGCCAGCTCACCACCGAGACTCCAAGAGACCCAGTACTTC

J gene: TRBJ2-3
D gene: TRBD2
clone size: .
V gene: TRBV20-1
CDR3 protein: CSAGSSGGTDTQYF
CDR3 DNA: TGCAGTGCTGGGTCTAGCGGGGGCACAGATACGCAGTATTTT

J gene: TRBJ2-7
D gene: TRBD1
clone size: .
V gene: TRBV27
CDR3 protein: CASSLSGDRPYEQYF
CDR3 DNA: TGTGCCAGCAGTTTATCCGGGGACAGGCCTTACGAGCAGTACTTC

J gene: TRBJ2-1
D gene: .
clone size: .
V gene: TRBV6-2/TRBV6-3
CDR3 protein: CASSYSNRGPVYEQFF
CDR3 DNA: TGTGCCAGCAGTTACTCCAACCGGGGACCAGTTTACGAGCAGTTCTTC

J gene: TRBJ2-7
D gene: .
clone size: .
V gene: TRBV20-1
CDR3 protein: CSAREGGGAYEQYF
CDR3 DNA: TGCAGTGCTAGAGAGGGGGGCGGTGCCTACGAGCAGTACTTC

J gene: TRBJ1-2
D gene: .
clone size: few
V gene: TRBV6-2/TRBV6-3
CDR3 protein: CASSWNTANYGYTF
CDR3 DNA: TGTGCCAGCAGTTGGAACACCGCTAACTATGGCTACACCTTC

J gene: TRBJ1-2
D gene: .
clone size: .
V gene: TRBV20-1
CDR3 protein: CSPRKGITGYTF
CDR3 DNA: TGCAGTCCACGCAAAGGGATTACTGGCTACACCTTC

J gene: TRBJ2-1
D gene: TRBD2
clone size: .
V gene: TRBV7-6
CDR3 protein: CASSLVRGLATDEQFF
CDR3 DNA: TGTGCCAGCAGCTTAGTTCGCGGACTAGCGACCGATGAGCAGTTCTTC

J gene: TRBJ2-3
D gene: TRBD1
clone size: .
V gene: TRBV11-3
CDR3 protein: CANHRGKETGDTQYF
CDR3 DNA: TGTGCCAACCACAGGGGTAAAGAAACAGGAGATACGCAGTATTTT

J gene: TRBJ2-3
D gene: TRBD2
clone size: few
V gene: TRBV6-6
CDR3 protein: CASSYRLLAGSTDTQYF
CDR3 DNA: TGTGCCAGCAGTTACCGATTACTAGCGGGGAGCACAGATACGCAGTATTTT

J gene: TRBJ1-1
D gene: .
clone size: .
V gene: TRBV5-1
CDR3 protein: CASSLGFSTEAFF
CDR3 DNA: TGCGCCAGCAGCTTAGGATTCTCCACTGAAGCTTTCTTT

J gene: TRBJ1-2
D gene: TRBD1
clone size: .
V gene: TRBV9
CDR3 protein: CASSPSPRGLNGYTF
CDR3 DNA: TGTGCCAGCAGCCCCTCCCCCAGGGGGTTGAATGGCTACACCTTC

J gene: TRBJ2-1
D gene: .
clone size: .
V gene: TRBV9
CDR3 protein: CASSGDSEDEQFF
CDR3 DNA: TGTGCCAGCAGCGGAGACAGCGAGGATGAGCAGTTCTTC